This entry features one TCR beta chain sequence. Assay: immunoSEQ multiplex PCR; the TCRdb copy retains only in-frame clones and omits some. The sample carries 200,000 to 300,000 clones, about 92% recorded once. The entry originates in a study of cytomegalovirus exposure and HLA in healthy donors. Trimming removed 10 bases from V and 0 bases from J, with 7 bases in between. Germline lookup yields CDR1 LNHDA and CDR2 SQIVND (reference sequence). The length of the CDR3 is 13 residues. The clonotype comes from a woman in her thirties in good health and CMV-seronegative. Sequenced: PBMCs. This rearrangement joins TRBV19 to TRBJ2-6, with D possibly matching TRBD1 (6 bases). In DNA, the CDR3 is TGTGCCACGACAGGCTCTGGGGCCAACGTCCTGACTTTC. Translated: CATTGSGANVLTF.